This TCR beta chain was captured by sequencing in a study of cytomegalovirus exposure and HLA in healthy donors. General study findings and limits: Most TCR sequences showed up rarely, but some public TCRs showed up in many donors. Using the classifier, cytomegalovirus status was reportedly diagnosed with high specificity and sensitivity.

As concerns this clone: Its antigen is undetermined.

The repertoire was sequenced with immunoSEQ multiplex PCR; TCRdb's copy has only in-frame clones and lacks some. The sample contains 250,000 to 400,000 clones, around 90% of which appear only once. CDR3 length: 14 amino acids. V was pared by 1 base and J by 8 bases, with 11 bases between. Germline CDR1 and CDR2: SGHTA and FQGNSA. Material for sequencing was PBMCs. This sequence originates from a man aged 25 to 40 in good health and CMV-seronegative. The genes are TRBV7-2 and TRBJ1-4, with D perhaps TRBD1 (5 bases). In DNA form, the CDR3 reads TGTGCCAGCAGCTTAGGTCGGGGGGGAGAAAAACTGTTTTTT. This codes for CASSLGRGGEKLFF.